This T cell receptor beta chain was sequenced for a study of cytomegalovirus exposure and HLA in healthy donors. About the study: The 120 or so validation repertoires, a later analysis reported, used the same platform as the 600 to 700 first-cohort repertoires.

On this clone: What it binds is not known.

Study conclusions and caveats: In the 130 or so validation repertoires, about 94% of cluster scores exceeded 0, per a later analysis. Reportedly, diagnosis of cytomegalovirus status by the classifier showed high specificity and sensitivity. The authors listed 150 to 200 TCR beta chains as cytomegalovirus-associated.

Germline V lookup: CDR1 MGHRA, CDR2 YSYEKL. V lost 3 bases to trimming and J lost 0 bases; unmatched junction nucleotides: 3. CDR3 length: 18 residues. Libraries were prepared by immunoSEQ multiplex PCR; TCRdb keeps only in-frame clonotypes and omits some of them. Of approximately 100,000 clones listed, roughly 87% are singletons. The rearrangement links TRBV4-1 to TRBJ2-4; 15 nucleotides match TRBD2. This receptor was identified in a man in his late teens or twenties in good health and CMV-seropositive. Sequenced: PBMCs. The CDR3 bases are TGCGCCAGCAGCCAGGGACTAGCGGGGGGTACAGCCAAAAACATTCAGTACTTC. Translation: CASSQGLAGGTAKNIQYF.